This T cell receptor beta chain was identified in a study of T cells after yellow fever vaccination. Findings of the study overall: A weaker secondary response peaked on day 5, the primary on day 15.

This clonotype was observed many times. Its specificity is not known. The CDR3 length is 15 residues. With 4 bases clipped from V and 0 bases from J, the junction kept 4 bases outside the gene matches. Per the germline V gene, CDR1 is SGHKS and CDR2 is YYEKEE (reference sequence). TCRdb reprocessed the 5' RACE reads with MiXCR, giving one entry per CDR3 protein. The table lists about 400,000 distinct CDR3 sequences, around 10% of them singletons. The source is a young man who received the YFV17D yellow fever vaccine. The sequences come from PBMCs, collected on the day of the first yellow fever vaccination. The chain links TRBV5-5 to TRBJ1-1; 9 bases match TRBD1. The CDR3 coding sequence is TGTGCCAGCAGCCCCGACAGGGGGATGAACACTGAAGCTTTCTTT. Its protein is CASSPDRGMNTEAFF.